The sequence of this TCR beta chain was determined in a study of control samples from healthy donors and cancer patients. Trimming removed 9 bases at V and 9 bases at J, with 15 bases between. Germline V lookup: CDR1 LNHDA, CDR2 SQIVND (reference sequence). The CDR3 extends over 12 amino acids. Sequencing was performed with immunoSEQ multiplex PCR; in TCRdb, only in-frame clones are kept and a portion is missing. The sample carries 95,000 to 150,000 clones, more than 70% recorded once. The rearrangement links TRBV19 to TRBJ1-3; tentatively, D is TRBD1 (5 bases). The sequence derives from a man in his 60s in good health. Sequenced: blood. DNA for the CDR3: TGTGCCAGCTGCGGGGCCTGGGGCACCATATATTTT. The encoded protein is CASCGAWGTIYF.